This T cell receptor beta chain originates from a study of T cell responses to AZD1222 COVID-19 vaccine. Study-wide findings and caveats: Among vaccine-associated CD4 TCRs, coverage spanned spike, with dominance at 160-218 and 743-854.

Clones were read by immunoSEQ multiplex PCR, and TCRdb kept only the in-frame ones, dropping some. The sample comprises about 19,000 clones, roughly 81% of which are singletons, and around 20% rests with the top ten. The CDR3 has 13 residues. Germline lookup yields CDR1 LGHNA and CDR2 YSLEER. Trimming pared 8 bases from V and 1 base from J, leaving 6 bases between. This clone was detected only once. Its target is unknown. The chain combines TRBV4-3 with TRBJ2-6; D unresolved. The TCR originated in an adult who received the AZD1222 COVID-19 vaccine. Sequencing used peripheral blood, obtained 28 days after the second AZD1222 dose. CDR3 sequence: CASRLSGANVLTF. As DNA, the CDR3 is TGCGCCAGCCGACTTTCTGGGGCCAACGTCCTGACTTTC.